The TCR beta chain described here comes from a study of early stage breast cancer tumors. The wider study: Most invasive tumors, about 75% of the 16, were ER+/PR+/HER2-.

This clone was observed once. Its specificity is not known. Repertoires were generated with immunoSEQ multiplex PCR, while TCRdb's copy carries only in-frame clones and drops some. This table holds tens of thousands of clones, about three quarters found once. Study findings and constraints: Blood repertoires resembled normal breast more than tumor. Most shared enriched TCRB sequences were commonly generated ones.

Sample: blood. The clonotype originates from a person aged 30 to 39 with breast cancer.

CDR3 in DNA: TGCGCCAGCAGTGAGTCGCCGGGAGGGCCAGATACGCAGTATTTT. Encoded protein: CASSESPGGPDTQYF. The chain uses TRBV10-2 and TRBJ2-3, with 8 nucleotides matching TRBD2. The CDR3 is made up of 15 amino acids. J lost 4 bases, V lost 0 bases, and 3 bases had no gene match. Germline lookup yields CDR1 WSHSY and CDR2 SAAADI.